This record concerns one T cell receptor (beta chain) sequence. The data were taken from a study of cytotoxic CD8 clonotypes in ibrutinib-treated CLL. Whole-study context: Mean productive templates were under 270,000; mean productive rearrangements were around 90,000.

The ends were cut back, 1 base at V and 2 bases at J, with 8 bases in the middle. This CDR3 has 14 residues. Germline V lookup: CDR1 SGDLS, CDR2 YYNGEE. Depth targeted 1 in 200,000 to 1 in 1 million T cells, averaging approximately 9.3x coverage per clonotype. Assay: immunoSEQ multiplex PCR; the TCRdb copy retains only in-frame clones and omits some. The profile covers 20,000 to 25,000 clones, with approximately 71% appearing a single time and approximately 45% taken by the ten largest. Sequenced material: PBMCs, taken after 12 months of ibrutinib treatment. This chain uses TRBV9 with TRBJ2-3; D may correspond to TRBD1 or TRBD2 (5 bases each). The source is a human donor with chronic lymphocytic leukemia. The CDR3 nucleotides read TGTGCCAGCAGCGTATTGGGGGACACAGATACGCAGTATTTT. This codes for CASSVLGDTDTQYF.